Below, 2 T cell receptor beta chains from the same sample are listed, as sequenced in a study of cytomegalovirus exposure and HLA in healthy donors. The PCR used 60 Vbeta and 13 Jbeta primers. Using immunoSEQ multiplex PCR, the repertoire was profiled, and TCRdb retains in-frame clones only, with some absent. The repertoire holds around 160,000 clones, with approximately 79% as singletons. The sequenced material came from PBMCs. These TCRs come from a woman in her thirties or forties in good health and CMV-seropositive.

The V gene is TRBV4-1, the J gene TRBJ2-3; D is unclear. This CDR3 is 13 amino acids long. The V gene's germline CDR1 is MGHRA and CDR2 YSYEKL. V was pared by 4 bases and J by 3 bases, with 8 bases between. The CDR3 DNA is TGCGCCAGCAGCCCCTCGTCTACAGATACGCAGTATTTT. Amino acid sequence: CASSPSSTDTQYF.

CDR3 sequence (DNA): TGTGCCAGCAGTGAAAGGTTGGGGGGACAGGGAAGCTACGAGCAGTACTTC. Its translation: CASSERLGGQGSYEQYF. The V gene is TRBV6-1, the J gene TRBJ2-5; 9 positions agree with TRBD1. The J call is in doubt because the DNA end fits TRBJ2-7 better. CDR1 MNHNS and CDR2 SASEGT come from the germline V gene. This CDR3 is 17 amino acids long.